This T cell receptor beta chain was captured by sequencing in a study of beta chain features in type 1 diabetes. Findings of the study overall: Because the template was cDNA, high-expressing cells might be over-represented.

With respect to this clone: The antigen is not known.

Germline CDR1 SGHTA, CDR2 FQGNSA. The CDR3 is made up of 19 amino acids. V was pared by 3 bases and J by 4 bases, with 11 bases of the junction left unmatched. Isolated RNA was reverse transcribed in full, so expressed TCRB transcripts were sequenced. Sequencing was performed with immunoSEQ multiplex PCR; in TCRdb, only in-frame clones are kept and a portion is missing. This sample has 350,000 to 450,000 clones, with about 15% found just once. The chain links TRBV7-2 to TRBJ2-1; 14 bases fit TRBD2. The sample consisted of naive CD4+ T cells from blood. The clonotype was recovered from a woman aged 18 to 35 in good health. CDR3 region: CASSFSGGTSGSWYNEQFF. In nucleotides, the CDR3 is TGTGCCAGCAGCTTTAGCGGGGGGACTAGCGGGAGTTGGTACAATGAGCAGTTCTTC.